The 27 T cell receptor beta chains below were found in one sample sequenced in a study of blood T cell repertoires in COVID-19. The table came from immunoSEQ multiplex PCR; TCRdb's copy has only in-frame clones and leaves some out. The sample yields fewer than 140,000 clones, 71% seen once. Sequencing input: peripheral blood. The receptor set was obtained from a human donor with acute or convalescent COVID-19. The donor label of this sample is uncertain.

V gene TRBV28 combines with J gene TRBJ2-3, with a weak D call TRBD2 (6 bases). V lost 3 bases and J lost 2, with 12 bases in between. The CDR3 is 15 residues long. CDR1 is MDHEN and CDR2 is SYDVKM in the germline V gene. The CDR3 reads CASSFTGRSTDTQYF. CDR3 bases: TGTGCCAGCAGTTTCACGGGGAGGTCCACAGATACGCAGTATTTT.

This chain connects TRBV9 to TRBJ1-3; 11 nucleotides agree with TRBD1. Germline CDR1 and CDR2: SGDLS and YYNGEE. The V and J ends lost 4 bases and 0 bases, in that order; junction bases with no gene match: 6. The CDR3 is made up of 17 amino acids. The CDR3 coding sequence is TGTGCCAGCAGCACCTCCGGGACAGGGGGCTCTGGAAACACCATATATTTT. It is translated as CASSTSGTGGSGNTIYF.

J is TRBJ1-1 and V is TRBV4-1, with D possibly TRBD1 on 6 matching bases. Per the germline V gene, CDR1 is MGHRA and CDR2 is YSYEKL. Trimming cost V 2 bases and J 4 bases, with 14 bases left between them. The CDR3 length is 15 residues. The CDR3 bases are TGCGCCAGCAGCCAACCGGCCAGGGGCGGCACTGAAGCTTTCTTT. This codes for CASSQPARGGTEAFF.

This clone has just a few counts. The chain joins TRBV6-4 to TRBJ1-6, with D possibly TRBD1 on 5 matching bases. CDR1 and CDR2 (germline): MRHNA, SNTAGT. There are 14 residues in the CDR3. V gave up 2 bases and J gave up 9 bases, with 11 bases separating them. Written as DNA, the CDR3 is TGTGCCAGCAGTGACACGGCGGGGGTTTCACCCCTCCACTTT. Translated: CASSDTAGVSPLHF.

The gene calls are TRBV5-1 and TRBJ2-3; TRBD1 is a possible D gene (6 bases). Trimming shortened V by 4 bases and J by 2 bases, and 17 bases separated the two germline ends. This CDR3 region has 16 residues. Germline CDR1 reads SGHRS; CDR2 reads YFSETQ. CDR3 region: CASSPPPGVPTDTQYF. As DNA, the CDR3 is TGCGCCAGCAGCCCGCCCCCAGGGGTCCCCACAGATACGCAGTATTTT. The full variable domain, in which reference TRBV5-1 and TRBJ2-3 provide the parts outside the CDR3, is KAGVTQTPRYLIKTRGQQVTLSCSPISGHRSVSWYQQTPGQGLQFLFEYFSETQRNKGNFPGRFSGRQFSNSRSEMNVSTLELGDSALYLCASSPPPGVPTDTQYFGPGTRLTVL.

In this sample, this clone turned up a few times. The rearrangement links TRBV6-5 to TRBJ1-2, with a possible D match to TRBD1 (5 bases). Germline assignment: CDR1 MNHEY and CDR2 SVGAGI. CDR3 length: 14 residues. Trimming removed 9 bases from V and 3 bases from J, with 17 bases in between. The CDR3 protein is CASDLKQGDYGYTF. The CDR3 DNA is TGTGCCAGTGACCTGAAGCAGGGTGACTATGGCTACACCTTC.

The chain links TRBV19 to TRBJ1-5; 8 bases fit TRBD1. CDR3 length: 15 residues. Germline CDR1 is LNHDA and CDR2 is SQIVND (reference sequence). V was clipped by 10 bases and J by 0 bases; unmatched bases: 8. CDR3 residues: CATTDRDYSNQPQHF. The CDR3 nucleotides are TGTGCCACCACGGACAGGGACTATAGCAATCAGCCCCAGCATTTT.

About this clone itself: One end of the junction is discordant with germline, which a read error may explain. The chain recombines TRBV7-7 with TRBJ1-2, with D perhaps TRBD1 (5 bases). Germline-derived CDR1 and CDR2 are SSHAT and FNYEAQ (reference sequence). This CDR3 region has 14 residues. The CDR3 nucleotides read TGTGCTAGCAGCAACAGACGGGGGGTATATGGCTACACCTTC. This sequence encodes CASSNRRGVYGYTF.

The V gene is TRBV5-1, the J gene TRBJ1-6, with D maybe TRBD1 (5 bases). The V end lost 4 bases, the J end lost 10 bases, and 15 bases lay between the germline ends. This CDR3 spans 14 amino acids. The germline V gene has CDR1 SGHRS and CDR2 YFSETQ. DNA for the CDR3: TGCGCCAGCAGCCCCGGGGAGGGGAGATCACCCCTCCACTTT. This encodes CASSPGEGRSPLHF.

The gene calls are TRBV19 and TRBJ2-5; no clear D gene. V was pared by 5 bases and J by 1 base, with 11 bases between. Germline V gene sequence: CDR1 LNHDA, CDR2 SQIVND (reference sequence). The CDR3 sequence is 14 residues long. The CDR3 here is CASSWSGPQETQYF. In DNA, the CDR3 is TGTGCCAGTAGTTGGTCAGGCCCCCAAGAGACCCAGTACTTC. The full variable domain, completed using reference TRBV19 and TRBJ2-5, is DGGITQSPKYLFRKEGQNVTLSCEQNLNHDAMYWYRQDPGQGLRLIYYSQIVNDFQKGDIAEGYSVSREKKESFPLTVTSAQKNPTAFYLCASSWSGPQETQYFGPGTRLLVL.

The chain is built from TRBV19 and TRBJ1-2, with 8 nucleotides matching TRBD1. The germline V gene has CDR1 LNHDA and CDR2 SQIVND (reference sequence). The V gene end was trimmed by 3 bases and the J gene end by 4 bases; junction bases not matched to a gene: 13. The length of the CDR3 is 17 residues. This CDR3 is CASSIIRRGRLGYGYTF. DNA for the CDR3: TGTGCCAGTAGTATTATCCGCAGGGGGCGCCTCGGCTATGGCTACACCTTC.

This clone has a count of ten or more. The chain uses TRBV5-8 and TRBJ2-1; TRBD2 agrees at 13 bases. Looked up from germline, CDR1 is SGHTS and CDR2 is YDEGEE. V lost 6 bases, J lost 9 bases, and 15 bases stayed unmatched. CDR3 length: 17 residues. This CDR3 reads CASTQGTAGLAGVEQFF. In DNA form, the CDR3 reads TGTGCCAGCACCCAAGGGACCGCCGGACTAGCGGGGGTTGAGCAGTTCTTC.

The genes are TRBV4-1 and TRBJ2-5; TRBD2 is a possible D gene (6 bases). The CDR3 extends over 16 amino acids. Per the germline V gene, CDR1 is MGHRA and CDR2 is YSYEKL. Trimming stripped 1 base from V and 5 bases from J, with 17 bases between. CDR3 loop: CASSQGVVAAIETQYF. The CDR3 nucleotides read TGCGCCAGCAGCCAAGGAGTAGTAGCGGCCATCGAGACCCAGTACTTC.

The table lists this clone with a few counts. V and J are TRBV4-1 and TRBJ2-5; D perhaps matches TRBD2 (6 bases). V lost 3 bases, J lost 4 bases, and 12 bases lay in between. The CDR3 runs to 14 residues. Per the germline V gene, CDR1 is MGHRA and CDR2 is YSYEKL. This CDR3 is CASSQRLDGETQYF. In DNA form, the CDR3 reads TGCGCCAGCAGCCAGCGACTAGATGGAGAGACCCAGTACTTC.

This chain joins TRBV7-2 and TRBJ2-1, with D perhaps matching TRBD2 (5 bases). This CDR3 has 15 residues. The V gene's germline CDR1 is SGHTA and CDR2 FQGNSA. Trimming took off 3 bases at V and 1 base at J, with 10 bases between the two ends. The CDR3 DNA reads TGTGCCAGCAGCTTTAGCGCGGCTTCCTACAATGAGCAGTTCTTC. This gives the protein CASSFSAASYNEQFF.

The CDR3 nucleotides read TGTGCCAGCAGTTACTCGAGGCGGAATAATGAAAAACTGTTTTTT. As protein: CASSYSRRNNEKLFF. The chain recombines TRBV6-5 with TRBJ1-4; D not certain. The V and J ends lost 0 bases and 4 bases respectively, with 9 bases between them. CDR3 length: 15 amino acids. Per the germline V gene, CDR1 is MNHEY and CDR2 is SVGAGI.

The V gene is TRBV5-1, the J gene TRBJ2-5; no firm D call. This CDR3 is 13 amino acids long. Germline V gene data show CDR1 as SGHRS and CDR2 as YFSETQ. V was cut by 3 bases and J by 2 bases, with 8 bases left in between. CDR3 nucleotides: TGCGCCAGCAGCTCCACCGGGCAAGAGACCCAGTACTTC. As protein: CASSSTGQETQYF.

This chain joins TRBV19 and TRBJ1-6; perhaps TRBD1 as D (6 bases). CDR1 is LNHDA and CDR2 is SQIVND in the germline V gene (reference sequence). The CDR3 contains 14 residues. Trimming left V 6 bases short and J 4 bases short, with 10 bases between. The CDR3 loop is CASSSTGYNSPLHF. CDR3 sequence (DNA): TGTGCCAGTAGCTCGACAGGTTATAATTCACCCCTCCACTTT.

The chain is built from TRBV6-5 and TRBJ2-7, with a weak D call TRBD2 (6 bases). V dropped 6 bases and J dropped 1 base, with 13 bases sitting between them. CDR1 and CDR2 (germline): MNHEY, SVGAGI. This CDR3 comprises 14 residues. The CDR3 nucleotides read TGTGCCAGCAGGCAGACCGGGACTTCCTACGAGCAGTACTTC. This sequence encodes CASRQTGTSYEQYF.

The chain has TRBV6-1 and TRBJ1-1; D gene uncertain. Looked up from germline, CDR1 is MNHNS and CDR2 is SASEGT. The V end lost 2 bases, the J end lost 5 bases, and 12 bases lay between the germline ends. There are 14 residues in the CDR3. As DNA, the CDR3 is TGTGCCAGCAGTGAAATATTTCGGGTAACTGAAGCTTTCTTT. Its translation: CASSEIFRVTEAFF.

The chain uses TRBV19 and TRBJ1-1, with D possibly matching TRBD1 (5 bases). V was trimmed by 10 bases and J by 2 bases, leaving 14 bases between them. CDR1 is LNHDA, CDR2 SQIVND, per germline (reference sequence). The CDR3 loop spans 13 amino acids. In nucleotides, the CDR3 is TGTGCCACCACCGACAGATTTAACACTGAAGCTTTCTTT. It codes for CATTDRFNTEAFF.

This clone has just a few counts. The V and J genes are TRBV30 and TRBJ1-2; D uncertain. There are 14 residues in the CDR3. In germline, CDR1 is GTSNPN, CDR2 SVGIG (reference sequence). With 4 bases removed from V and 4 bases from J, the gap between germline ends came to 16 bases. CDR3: CAWTKDGVTYGYTF. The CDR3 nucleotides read TGTGCCTGGACCAAAGATGGAGTAACCTATGGCTACACCTTC.

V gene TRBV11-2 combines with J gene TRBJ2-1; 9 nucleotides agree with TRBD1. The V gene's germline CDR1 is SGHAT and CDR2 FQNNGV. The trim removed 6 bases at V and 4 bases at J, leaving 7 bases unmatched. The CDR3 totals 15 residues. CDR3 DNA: TGTGCCAGCAGTCGTCCCGGGACAGGGTACAATGAGCAGTTCTTC. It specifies CASSRPGTGYNEQFF.

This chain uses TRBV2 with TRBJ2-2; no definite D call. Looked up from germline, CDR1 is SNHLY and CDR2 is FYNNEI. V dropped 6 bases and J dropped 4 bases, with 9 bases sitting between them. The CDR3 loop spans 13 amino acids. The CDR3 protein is CASREYGTGELFF. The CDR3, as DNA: TGTGCCAGCAGAGAATACGGCACCGGGGAGCTGTTTTTT.

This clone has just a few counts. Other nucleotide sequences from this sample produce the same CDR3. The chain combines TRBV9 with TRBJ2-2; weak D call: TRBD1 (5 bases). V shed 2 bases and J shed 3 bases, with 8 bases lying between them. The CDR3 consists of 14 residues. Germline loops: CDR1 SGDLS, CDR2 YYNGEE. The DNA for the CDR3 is TGTGCCAGCAGCGTTGACAGTCACACCGGGGAGCTGTTTTTT. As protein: CASSVDSHTGELFF.

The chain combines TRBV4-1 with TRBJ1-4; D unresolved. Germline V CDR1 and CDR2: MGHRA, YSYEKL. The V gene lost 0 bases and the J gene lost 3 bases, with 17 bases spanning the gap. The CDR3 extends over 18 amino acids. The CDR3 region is CASSQDFMSGSANEKLFF. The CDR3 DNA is TGCGCCAGCAGCCAAGATTTCATGTCGGGTAGTGCTAATGAAAAACTGTTTTTT.

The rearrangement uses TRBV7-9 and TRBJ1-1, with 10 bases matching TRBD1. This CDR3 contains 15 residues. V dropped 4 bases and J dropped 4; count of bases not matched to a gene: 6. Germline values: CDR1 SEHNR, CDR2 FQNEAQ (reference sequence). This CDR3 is CASSSGDRGLTEAFF. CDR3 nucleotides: TGTGCCAGCAGCTCGGGGGACAGGGGCCTCACTGAAGCTTTCTTT.